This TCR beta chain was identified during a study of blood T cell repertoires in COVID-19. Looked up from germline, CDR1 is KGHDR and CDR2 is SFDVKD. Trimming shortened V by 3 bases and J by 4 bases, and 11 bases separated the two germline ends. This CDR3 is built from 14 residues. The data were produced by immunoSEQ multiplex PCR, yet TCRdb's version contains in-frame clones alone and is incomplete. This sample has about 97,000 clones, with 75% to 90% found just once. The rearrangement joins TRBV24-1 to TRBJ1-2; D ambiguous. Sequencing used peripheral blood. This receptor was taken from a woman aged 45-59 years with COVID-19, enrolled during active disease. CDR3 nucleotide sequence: TGTGCCACCAGTGATGTTGGCAGGTCCTATGGCTACACCTTC. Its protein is CATSDVGRSYGYTF.